The entry below gives a single T cell receptor beta chain sequence along with its context. These data originate in a study of control samples from healthy donors and cancer patients. TCRdb keeps only in-frame clones here, not all; method: immunoSEQ multiplex PCR. This table holds 35,000 to 45,000 clones, under 95% found once. The clonotype originates from a middle-aged woman with head and neck cancer. Sequences were obtained from PBMCs.

In nucleotides, the CDR3 is TGTGCCAGCAGCGCAAGGTTTGCCGGGGAGCTGTTTTTT. It yields the protein CASSARFAGELFF. The chain uses TRBV7-6 and TRBJ2-2, with D hard to call. Trimming shortened V by 5 bases and J by 6 bases, and 10 bases separated the two germline ends. This CDR3 comprises 13 residues. Germline V CDR1 and CDR2: SGHVS, FNYEAQ.